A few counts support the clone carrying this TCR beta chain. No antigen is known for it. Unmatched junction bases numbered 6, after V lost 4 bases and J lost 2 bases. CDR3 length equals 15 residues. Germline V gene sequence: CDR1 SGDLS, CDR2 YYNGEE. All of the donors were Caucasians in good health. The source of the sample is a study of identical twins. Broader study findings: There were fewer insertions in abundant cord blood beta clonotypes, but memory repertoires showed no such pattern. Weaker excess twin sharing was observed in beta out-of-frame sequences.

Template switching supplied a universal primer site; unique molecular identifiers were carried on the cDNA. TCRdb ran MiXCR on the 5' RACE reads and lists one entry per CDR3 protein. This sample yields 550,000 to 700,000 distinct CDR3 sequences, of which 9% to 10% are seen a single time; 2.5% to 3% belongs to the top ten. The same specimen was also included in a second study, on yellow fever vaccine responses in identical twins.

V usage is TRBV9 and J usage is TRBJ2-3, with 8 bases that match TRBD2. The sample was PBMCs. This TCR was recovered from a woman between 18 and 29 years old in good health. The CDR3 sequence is CASSSPGLATDTQYF. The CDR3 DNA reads TGTGCCAGCAGCTCCCCCGGACTAGCCACAGATACGCAGTATTTT.